The clone carrying this T cell receptor (beta chain) is classed as medium-sized. Its target is not known. Uncontrolled infection, other autoimmune disease, pregnancy or lactation barred patients from enrollment. This entry belongs to a study of T cells in Graves' hyperthyroidism and ophthalmopathy. Points from the study as a whole: Onset of ophthalmopathy came a median roughly 6.4 months after the model predicted it. Blood held most thyroid clonotypes expanded above 0.001 frequency.

The CDR3 regions of TCR beta were amplified from RNA transcripts. Primed by the HTBI set, a first-round RT-PCR was run on the TCR CDR3. Each CDR3 protein gets one entry after TCRdb re-called the multiplex PCR reads with MiXCR. The table has roughly 30,000 distinct CDR3 sequences, approximately 45% seen once. Trimming cost V 4 bases and J 0 bases, with 10 bases left between them. The CDR3 is made up of 15 amino acids. Per the germline V gene, CDR1 is SNHLY and CDR2 is FYNNEI. The source is a woman in her thirties with Graves' hyperthyroidism. The chain links TRBV2 to TRBJ2-1; D not certain. The source material was blood. The CDR3 reads CASSAHESSYNEQFF. The CDR3, as DNA: TGTGCCAGCAGTGCACATGAGAGCTCCTACAATGAGCAGTTCTTC.